Listed here are 2 T cell receptor beta chains from one sample, sequenced in a study of human T cells and chemical hapten exposure. This sample's time point: pre-sensitization, week 0. The treatment here: therapeutic diphenylcyclopropenone sensitization with weekly scalp DPC. Each CDR3 protein gets one entry after TCRdb re-called the RACE reads with MiXCR. The table records approximately 320,000 distinct CDR3 sequences, 4.5% to 5.5% of them present only once. Source: whole blood, taken in connection with sensitization to the hapten diphenylcyclopropenone (DPC). The receptors were sampled from a woman aged 18-30 years with alopecia areata. Some clones in this sample may be carry-over from other donors' samples.

This clonotype has ten or more counts. The chain uses TRBV9 and TRBJ1-4, with 7 bases lining up with TRBD1. With V trimmed by 3 bases and J by 6 bases, 5 bases remained unmatched. Germline V gives CDR1 SGDLS, CDR2 YYNGEE. The CDR3 totals 14 residues. The CDR3 loop is CASSETGTDEKLFF. The CDR3 region has the DNA TGTGCCAGCAGCGAAACCGGGACAGATGAAAAACTGTTTTTT. Variable domain in full (rest from reference TRBV9 and TRBJ1-4): DSGVTQTPKHLITATGQRVTLRCSPRSGDLSVYWYQQSLDQGLQFLIQYYNGEERAKGNILERFSAQQFPDLHSELNLSSLELGDSALYFCASSETGTDEKLFFGSGTQLSVL.

This clonotype turned up a few times. The chain carries TRBV15 and TRBJ2-7; weak D call: TRBD2 (5 bases). Germline V lookup: CDR1 LNHNV, CDR2 YYDKDF (reference sequence). The CDR3 extends over 14 amino acids. V was shortened by 0 bases and J by 3 bases, with 9 bases between the two germline ends. CDR3 sequence: CATSREEGLYEQYF. The CDR3 DNA reads as TGTGCCACCAGCAGAGAAGAGGGTCTCTACGAGCAGTACTTC. Full variable domain (rest looked up from reference TRBV15 and TRBJ2-7): DAMVIQNPRYQVTQFGKPVTLSCSQTLNHNVMYWYQQKSSQAPKLLFHYYDKDFNNEADTPDNFQSRRPNTSFCFLDIRSPGLGDTAMYLCATSREEGLYEQYFGPGTRLTVT.